This is a list of T cell receptor beta chains from one sample in a study of blood T cells in healthy people across ages. TCRdb re-analysed the 5' RACE reads in MiXCR, keeping a single row per CDR3 protein. The sample comprises more than 650,000 distinct CDR3 sequences, about 55% of which are singletons, and approximately 40% rests with the top ten. The specimen was blood. Receptors were obtained from a man of 80 years or more in good health. The CDR3 runs from the conserved cysteine through the conserved F or W. A D gene is named only where the DNA matches it firmly. Expanded clones are given a class, and other clones once, few, many or no size at all.

j_gene: TRBJ2-7
abundance: -
v_gene: TRBV6-6
d_gene: TRBD2
CDR3aa: CASSYFASGSYEQYF
CDR3nt: TGTGCCAGCAGTTACTTTGCTAGCGGATCCTACGAGCAGTACTTC

j_gene: TRBJ1-2
abundance: -
v_gene: TRBV20-1
d_gene: TRBD1
CDR3aa: CSARQGAEGYTF
CDR3nt: TGCAGTGCCCGACAGGGGGCAGAGGGCTACACCTTC

j_gene: TRBJ1-2
abundance: once
v_gene: TRBV7-9
d_gene: TRBD1
CDR3aa: CASSLRSLTGNYGYTF
CDR3nt: TGTGCCAGCAGCTTAAGATCCCTGACAGGGAACTATGGCTACACCTTC

j_gene: TRBJ1-1
abundance: -
v_gene: TRBV5-1
d_gene: TRBD1
CDR3aa: CASSLRQGATEAFF
CDR3nt: TGCGCCAGCAGCTTACGACAGGGGGCGACTGAAGCTTTCTTT

j_gene: TRBJ2-3
abundance: -
v_gene: TRBV15
d_gene: -
CDR3aa: CATSREGPGAYF
CDR3nt: TGTGCCACCAGCAGAGAAGGGCCGGGCGCGTATTTT

j_gene: TRBJ2-3
abundance: -
v_gene: TRBV6-8
d_gene: -
CDR3aa: CASSSQDSTDTQYF
CDR3nt: TGTGCCAGCAGTTCTCAGGACAGCACAGATACGCAGTATTTT

j_gene: TRBJ2-1
abundance: -
v_gene: TRBV4-2
d_gene: -
CDR3aa: CASSQVPSANNEQFF
CDR3nt: TGTGCCAGCAGCCAAGTTCCTAGCGCAAACAATGAGCAGTTCTTC

j_gene: TRBJ2-1
abundance: few
v_gene: TRBV9
d_gene: -
CDR3aa: CASSEGRASYNEQFF
CDR3nt: TGTGCCAGCAGCGAGGGACGGGCCTCCTACAATGAGCAGTTCTTC

j_gene: TRBJ2-7
abundance: -
v_gene: TRBV6-1
d_gene: -
CDR3aa: CASSEQGAPLEQYF
CDR3nt: TGTGCCAGCAGTGAACAGGGAGCCCCCCTCGAGCAGTACTTC

j_gene: TRBJ2-7
abundance: -
v_gene: TRBV4-2
d_gene: -
CDR3aa: CASSQRQSYEQYF
CDR3nt: TGTGCCAGCAGCCAAAGACAGTCCTACGAGCAGTACTTC

j_gene: TRBJ2-1
abundance: -
v_gene: TRBV27
d_gene: -
CDR3aa: CASTADYNEQFF
CDR3nt: TGTGCCAGTACCGCCGACTACAATGAGCAGTTCTTC

j_gene: TRBJ1-4
abundance: few
v_gene: TRBV29-1
d_gene: -
CDR3aa: CSVVGPTNEKLFF
CDR3nt: TGCAGCGTTGTGGGTCCAACTAATGAAAAACTGTTTTTT

j_gene: TRBJ2-5
abundance: -
v_gene: TRBV5-6
d_gene: TRBD1
CDR3aa: CASSLEKTGREQYF
CDR3nt: TGTGCCAGCAGCTTGGAGAAGACAGGGAGAGAGCAGTACTTC

j_gene: TRBJ2-3
abundance: -
v_gene: TRBV24-1
d_gene: TRBD2
CDR3aa: CATSKLAGPPDTQYF
CDR3nt: TGTGCCACCAGTAAACTAGCGGGACCCCCGGATACGCAGTATTTT

j_gene: TRBJ2-1
abundance: -
v_gene: TRBV7-2
d_gene: TRBD2
CDR3aa: CASSLVGLAIPSEQFF
CDR3nt: TGTGCCAGCAGCTTAGTGGGACTAGCGATTCCGTCCGAGCAGTTCTTC

j_gene: TRBJ2-7
abundance: -
v_gene: TRBV20-1
d_gene: -
CDR3aa: CSASSQGSYEQYF
CDR3nt: TGCAGTGCTAGTTCACAGGGTTCCTACGAGCAGTACTTC

j_gene: TRBJ2-3
abundance: few
v_gene: TRBV6-4
d_gene: TRBD1
CDR3aa: CASSESWTGNTDTQYF
CDR3nt: TGTGCCAGCAGTGAAAGTTGGACAGGGAACACAGATACGCAGTATTTT

j_gene: TRBJ2-1
abundance: once
v_gene: TRBV20-1
d_gene: -
CDR3aa: CSAARDSYGEQFF
CDR3nt: TGCAGTGCTGCCCGGGACTCCTACGGTGAGCAGTTCTTC

j_gene: TRBJ2-3
abundance: few
v_gene: TRBV7-6
d_gene: -
CDR3aa: CASSPTGQGSTDTQYF
CDR3nt: TGTGCCAGCAGCCCCACGGGGCAGGGTAGCACAGATACGCAGTATTTT

j_gene: TRBJ2-7
abundance: -
v_gene: TRBV5-1
d_gene: -
CDR3aa: CTSSRGPRGDEQYF
CDR3nt: TGCACCAGCAGCAGGGGACCCAGGGGTGACGAGCAGTACTTC

j_gene: TRBJ2-5
abundance: few
v_gene: TRBV7-2
d_gene: TRBD2
CDR3aa: CASSFPGLAGGETQYF
CDR3nt: TGTGCCAGCAGTTTTCCTGGGCTAGCGGGTGGAGAGACCCAGTACTTC

j_gene: TRBJ1-2
abundance: -
v_gene: TRBV6-1
d_gene: -
CDR3aa: CASTINYGYTF
CDR3nt: TGTGCCAGCACTATCAACTATGGCTACACCTTC